The clone carrying this TCR beta chain was counted a single time. The assay was immunoSEQ multiplex PCR, and TCRdb's table has in-frame clones only and misses some. Among more than 2 million clones, less than 95% were seen once, and the ten largest hold about 1.1%. V dropped 0 bases and J dropped 6 bases, with 19 bases sitting between them. CDR1 and CDR2 from the germline V gene are SGHRS and YFSETQ. The CDR3 runs 16 residues. The source of the sample is a study of shared clonotypes between healthy human individuals. The naive CD8 population came from CD45RO-negative cells selected for CCR7, without terminally differentiated effector memory CD45RA+ cells.

V gene TRBV5-1 combines with J gene TRBJ2-7; TRBD1 might be the D (5 bases). This sequence originates from a man younger than 35 in good health. Sequenced input: naive CD8+ T cells sorted from blood. The CDR3 loop is CASSLGAGNTRVEQYF. As DNA, the CDR3 is TGCGCCAGCAGCTTGGGGGCAGGGAACACCCGGGTCGAGCAGTACTTC.